This TCR beta chain stems from a study of T cells in Graves' hyperthyroidism and ophthalmopathy. Participants, patients aged 18 to 65, had newly diagnosed hyperthyroidism with a duration under 2 months. When hyperthyroidism was first diagnosed, the blood sample was taken, preceding any ophthalmopathy symptoms. This clonotype was found many times. The antigen is not known. Whole-study findings and limits: A model of 13 V-J pairs discriminated ophthalmopathy from stable hyperthyroidism.

V was trimmed by 3 bases and J by 6 bases, leaving 18 bases between them. Germline CDR1 DFQATT, CDR2 SNEGSKA (reference sequence). The CDR3 length is 14 residues. TCR beta CDR3 sequences were amplified from RNA transcripts. Using the HTBI primer set, a first-round RT-PCR was run on the TCR CDR3. MiXCR was run by TCRdb on the multiplex PCR reads, yielding one entry per CDR3 protein. The sample contains some 350,000 distinct CDR3 sequences, roughly 14% of which appear only once. The rearrangement uses TRBV20-1 and TRBJ2-7; possible D gene TRBD2, 6 bases. This receptor was taken from a woman younger than 30 with Graves' hyperthyroidism that later progressed to Graves' ophthalmopathy. The sequenced material came from blood. CDR3 amino acids: CSASSPRGSGEQYF. CDR3 nucleotide sequence: TGCAGTGCTAGTAGTCCCCGGGGGTCCGGCGAGCAGTACTTC.